The rows below give T cell receptor beta chains drawn from one sample of a study of shared clonotypes between healthy human individuals. TCRdb keeps only in-frame clones here, not all; method: immunoSEQ multiplex PCR. Counted here are 1.5 million to 2.5 million clones, roughly 95% occurring once; the ten biggest clones make up 1% to 1.5%. The material sequenced was naive CD8+ T cells sorted from blood. The source is a young man in good health. CDR3s include the opening cysteine and the closing phenylalanine or tryptophan. D genes are given only for firm matches. Clone size appears in some rows only: once, few, many, or a class for an expanded clone.

v_gene	d_gene	j_gene	len	abundance	CDR3nt	CDR3aa
TRBV2	TRBD1	TRBJ1-5	15	.	TGTGCCAGCAGGGCAACAGGGGATAGCAATCAGCCCCAGCATTTT	CASRATGDSNQPQHF
TRBV27	TRBD2	TRBJ2-1	14	.	TGTGCCAGCAGTTTGGATAGCGGGAGACTTGAGCAGTTCTTC	CASSLDSGRLEQFF
TRBV4-1	TRBD1	TRBJ1-2	16	.	TGCGCCAGCAGCCAAGGGGGCCTAGACAGGGAATATGGCTACACCTTC	CASSQGGLDREYGYTF
TRBV7-9	.	TRBJ2-7	17	.	TGTGCCAGCAGCTTAGCGCCTGTGGCCTTTTTGGGTTACGAGCAGTACTTC	CASSLAPVAFLGYEQYF
TRBV7-9	TRBD2	TRBJ2-1	16	.	TGTGCCAGCACCTCCCCCTCTAGCGGGAGTCCATATGAGCAGTTCTTC	CASTSPSSGSPYEQFF
TRBV27	TRBD1	TRBJ2-7	13	.	TGTGCCGGCAGTTCGGGACAGGGCCCACTGCAGTACTTC	CAGSSGQGPLQYF
TRBV27	.	TRBJ2-4	14	.	TGTGCCAGCAGGGGCGCGCCAGCCAAAAACATTCAGTACTTC	CASRGAPAKNIQYF
TRBV9	.	TRBJ2-5	14	.	TGTGCCAGCAGCGTGGGGCTTCGAGCAGAGACCCAGTACTTC	CASSVGLRAETQYF
TRBV5-4	.	TRBJ1-1	12	few	TGTGCCAGCAGCGATACGAACACTGAAGCTTTCTTT	CASSDTNTEAFF
TRBV7-9	TRBD2	TRBJ2-3	15	.	TGTGCCAGCAGCCCTCTAGCGGGGGGCACAGATACGCAGTATTTT	CASSPLAGGTDTQYF
TRBV5-1	.	TRBJ2-7	13	.	TGCGCCAGCAGCTTGGAACTCTCCTACGAGCAGTACTTC	CASSLELSYEQYF
TRBV5-8	.	TRBJ2-7	13	.	TGTGCCAGCAGCTTACCGGCCCACTACGAGCAGTACTTC	CASSLPAHYEQYF
TRBV10-2	.	TRBJ1-5	15	.	TGCGCCAGCAGTGAGCCAGTCCGTGGCAATCAGCCCCAGCATTTT	CASSEPVRGNQPQHF
TRBV27	TRBD1	TRBJ2-7	16	.	TGTGCCAGCAGTTTGGTTGCCGGGACAGGGGGCCACGAGCAGTACTTC	CASSLVAGTGGHEQYF
TRBV28	TRBD1	TRBJ1-3	17	.	TGTGCCAGCAGTCCCCCCAGGGGACAGCCCTCTGGAAACACCATATATTTT	CASSPPRGQPSGNTIYF
TRBV29-1	.	TRBJ1-3	16	.	TGCAGCGTTGAAGAATATGGAACAGGACCTGGAAACACCATATATTTT	CSVEEYGTGPGNTIYF
TRBV2	TRBD2	TRBJ2-5	18	.	TGTGCCAGCAGTGAAGCCGCTTGGACTAGCACAACACAAGAGACCCAGTACTTC	CASSEAAWTSTTQETQYF
TRBV29-1	TRBD1	TRBJ2-5	14	.	TGCAGCGTCTCCGGGACAGTAACTCAAGAGACCCAGTACTTC	CSVSGTVTQETQYF
TRBV19	TRBD2	TRBJ2-3	17	.	TGTGCCAGTAGTATAGATCTGCTAGCGGGATCACCAGATACGCAGTATTTT	CASSIDLLAGSPDTQYF
TRBV6-5	.	TRBJ1-1	13	.	TGTGCCAGCAGTTACGGAGGGGCCGGTGAAGCTTTCTTT	CASSYGGAGEAFF